This record concerns one TCR beta chain sequence. Its antigen is unidentified. V lost 7 bases and J lost 1, with 7 bases in between. Looked up from germline, CDR1 is LGHDT and CDR2 is YNNKEL (reference sequence). This CDR3 is built from 13 residues. The data stem from a study of Ad26.COV2.S vaccination and SARS-CoV-2 variants. Study in general: Donor was in the COV1001 Ad26.COV2.S trial arm. The authors gave Ad26.COV2.S intramuscularly, either once or twice 56 days apart. Study-wide results and limits: Possible underestimation of total T cell responses by the TCR breadth and depth analyses was noted. Spike-specific TCR breadth was greater after Ad26.COV2.S than placebo.

Only in-frame clones appear in the TCRdb table, and some are missing; sequencing was by immunoSEQ multiplex PCR. This table holds some 390,000 clones, more than 85% found once. Specified treatment: roughly 20 received Ad26.COV2.S at low or high dose, single or two shots; about five received placebo; per-sample allocation not given. After the first vaccine or placebo injection, samples were drawn on day 63. The V and J genes are TRBV3-1 (or the pseudogene TRBV3-2) and TRBJ2-2; D gene ambiguous. The sample consisted of peripheral blood, taken in a trial of Ad26.COV2.S vaccine versus placebo. The receptor's source is a person aged 18-60 years who received the Ad26.COV2.S COVID-19 vaccine or a placebo. The CDR3 reads CASTLGNTGELFF. In DNA, the CDR3 is TGTGCCAGCACGTTGGGGAACACCGGGGAGCTGTTTTTT.